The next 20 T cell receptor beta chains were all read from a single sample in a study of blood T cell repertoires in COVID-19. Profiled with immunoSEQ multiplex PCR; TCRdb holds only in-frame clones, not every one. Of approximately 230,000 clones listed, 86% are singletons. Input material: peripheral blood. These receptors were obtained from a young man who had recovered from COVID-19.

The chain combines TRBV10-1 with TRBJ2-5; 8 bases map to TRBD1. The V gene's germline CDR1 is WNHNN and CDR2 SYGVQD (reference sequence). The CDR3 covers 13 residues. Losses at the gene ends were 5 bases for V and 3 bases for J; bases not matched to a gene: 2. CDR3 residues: CASSLTGEETQYF. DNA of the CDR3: TGCGCCAGCAGTTTGACAGGGGAAGAGACCCAGTACTTC.

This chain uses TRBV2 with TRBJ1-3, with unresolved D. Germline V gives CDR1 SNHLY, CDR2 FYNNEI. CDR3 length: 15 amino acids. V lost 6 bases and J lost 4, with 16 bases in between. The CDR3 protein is CASSAELVRGNTIYF. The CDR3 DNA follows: TGTGCCAGCAGCGCCGAGTTGGTGCGCGGAAACACCATATATTTT. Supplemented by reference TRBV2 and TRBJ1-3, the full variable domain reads EPEVTQTPSHQVTQMGQEVILRCVPISNHLYFYWYRQILGQKVEFLVSFYNNEISEKSEIFDDQFSVERPDGSNFTLKIRSTKLEDSAMYFCASSAELVRGNTIYFGEGSWLTVV.

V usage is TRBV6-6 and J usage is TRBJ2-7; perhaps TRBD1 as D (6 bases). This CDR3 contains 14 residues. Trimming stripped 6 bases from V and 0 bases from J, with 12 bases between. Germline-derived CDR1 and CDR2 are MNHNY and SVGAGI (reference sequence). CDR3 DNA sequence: TGTGCCAGCAGGCCGGCAGGGGACTCCTACGAGCAGTACTTC. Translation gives CASRPAGDSYEQYF.

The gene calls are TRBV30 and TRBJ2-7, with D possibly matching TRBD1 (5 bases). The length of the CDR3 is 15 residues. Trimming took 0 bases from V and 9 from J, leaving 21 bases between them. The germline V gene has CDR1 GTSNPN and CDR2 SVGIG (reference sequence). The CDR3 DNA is TGTGCCTGGAGTGTCGGATTACTAAAGGGGCCTTCGCAGTACTTC. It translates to CAWSVGLLKGPSQYF.

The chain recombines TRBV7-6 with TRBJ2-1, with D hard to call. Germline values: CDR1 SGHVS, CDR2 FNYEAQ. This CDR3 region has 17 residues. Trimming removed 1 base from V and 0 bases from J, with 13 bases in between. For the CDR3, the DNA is TGTGCCAGCAGCTTAGACAGAAAACAAAGCTCCTACAATGAGCAGTTCTTC. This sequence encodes CASSLDRKQSSYNEQFF.

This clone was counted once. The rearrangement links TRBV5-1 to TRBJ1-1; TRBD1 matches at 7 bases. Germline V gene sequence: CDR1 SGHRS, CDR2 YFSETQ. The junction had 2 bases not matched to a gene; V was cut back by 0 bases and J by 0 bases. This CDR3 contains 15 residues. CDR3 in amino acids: CASSLGDRLNTEAFF. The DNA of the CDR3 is TGCGCCAGCAGCTTGGGGGACAGACTGAACACTGAAGCTTTCTTT.

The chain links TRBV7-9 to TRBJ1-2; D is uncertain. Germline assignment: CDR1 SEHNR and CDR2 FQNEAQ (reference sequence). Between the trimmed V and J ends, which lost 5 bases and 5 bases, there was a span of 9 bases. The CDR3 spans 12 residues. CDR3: CASSLVRYGYTF. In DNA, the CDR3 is TGTGCCAGCAGCCTCGTGAGGTATGGCTACACCTTC.

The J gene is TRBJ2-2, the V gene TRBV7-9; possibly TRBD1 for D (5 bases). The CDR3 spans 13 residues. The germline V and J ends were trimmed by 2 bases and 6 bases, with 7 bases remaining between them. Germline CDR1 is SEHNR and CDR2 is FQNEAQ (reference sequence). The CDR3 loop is CASSLQGSGELFF. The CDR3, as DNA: TGTGCCAGCAGCTTACAGGGATCCGGGGAGCTGTTTTTT.

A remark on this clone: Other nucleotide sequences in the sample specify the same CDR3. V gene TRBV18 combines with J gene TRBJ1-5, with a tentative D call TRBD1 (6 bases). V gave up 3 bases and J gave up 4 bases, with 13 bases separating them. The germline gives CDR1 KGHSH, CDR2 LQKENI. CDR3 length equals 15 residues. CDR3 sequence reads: CASSPATGSNQPQHF. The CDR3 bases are TGTGCCAGCTCACCGGCGACAGGTTCGAATCAGCCCCAGCATTTT.

The CDR3 spells CASRVASSGANVLTF. The CDR3 DNA is TGTGCCAGTAGGGTCGCCAGCTCTGGGGCCAACGTCCTGACTTTC. The rearrangement uses TRBV19 and TRBJ2-6; D uncertain. The CDR3 runs to 15 residues. The germline V gene has CDR1 LNHDA and CDR2 SQIVND (reference sequence). Trimming pared 6 bases from V and 0 bases from J, leaving 9 bases between.

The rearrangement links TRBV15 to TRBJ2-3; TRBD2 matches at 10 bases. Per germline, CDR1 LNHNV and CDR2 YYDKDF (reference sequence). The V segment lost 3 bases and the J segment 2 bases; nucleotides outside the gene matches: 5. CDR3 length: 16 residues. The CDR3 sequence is CATSRGLAGATDTQYF. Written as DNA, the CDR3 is TGTGCCACCAGCAGGGGCCTAGCGGGGGCCACAGATACGCAGTATTTT.

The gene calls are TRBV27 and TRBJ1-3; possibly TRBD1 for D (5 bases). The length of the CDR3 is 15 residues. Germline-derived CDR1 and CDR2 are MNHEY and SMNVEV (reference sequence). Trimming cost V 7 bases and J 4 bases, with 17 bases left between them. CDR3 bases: TGTGCCAGCATGAGGATCAGGGCTCGGGGAAACACCATATATTTT. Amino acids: CASMRIRARGNTIYF.

In nucleotides, the CDR3 is TGTGCCAGTAGAGTCGGGGGGGTTAGCAATCAGCCCCAGCATTTT. Translation gives CASRVGGVSNQPQHF. This chain links TRBV19 with TRBJ1-5; TRBD1 is a possible D gene (5 bases). V was shortened by 6 bases and J by 0 bases, with 12 bases between the two germline ends. The CDR3 has 15 amino acids. Germline CDR1 is LNHDA and CDR2 is SQIVND (reference sequence).

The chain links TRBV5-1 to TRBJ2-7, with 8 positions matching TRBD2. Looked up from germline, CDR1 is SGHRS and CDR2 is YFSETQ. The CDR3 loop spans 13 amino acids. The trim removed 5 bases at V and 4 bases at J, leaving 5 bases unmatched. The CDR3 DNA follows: TGCGCCAGCAGGGGGACTAGATTGTACGAGCAGTACTTC. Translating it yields CASRGTRLYEQYF.

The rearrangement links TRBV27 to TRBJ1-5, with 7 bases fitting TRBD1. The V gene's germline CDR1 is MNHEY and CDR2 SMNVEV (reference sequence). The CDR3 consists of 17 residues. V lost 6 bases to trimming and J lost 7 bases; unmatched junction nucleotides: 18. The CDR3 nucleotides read TGTGCCAGCAGAGCCGCAGGGGGGCCGGGTGGAGGACAGCCCCAGCATTTT. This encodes CASRAAGGPGGGQPQHF.

DNA for the CDR3: TGTGCCATCAGTGACGAGAGGGCTGGAAACACCATATATTTT. Translating gives CAISDERAGNTIYF. The J gene is TRBJ1-3, the V gene TRBV10-3; D is unresolved. This CDR3 is built from 14 residues. The germline V and J ends were trimmed by 3 bases and 2 bases, with 8 bases remaining between them. Germline V CDR1 and CDR2: ENHRY, SYGVKD.

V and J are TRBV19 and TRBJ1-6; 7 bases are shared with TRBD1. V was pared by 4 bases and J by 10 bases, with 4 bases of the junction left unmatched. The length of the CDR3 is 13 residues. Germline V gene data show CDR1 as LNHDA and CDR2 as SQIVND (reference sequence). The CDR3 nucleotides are TGTGCCAGTAGTACCACAGGGGTATCACCCCTCCACTTT. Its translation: CASSTTGVSPLHF.

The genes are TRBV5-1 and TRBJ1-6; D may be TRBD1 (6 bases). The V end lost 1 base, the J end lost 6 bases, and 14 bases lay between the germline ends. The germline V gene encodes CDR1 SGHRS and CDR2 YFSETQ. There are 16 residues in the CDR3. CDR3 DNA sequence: TGCGCCAGCAGCTTGTGGAGTAGGGACATTAATTCACCCCTCCACTTT. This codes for CASSLWSRDINSPLHF.

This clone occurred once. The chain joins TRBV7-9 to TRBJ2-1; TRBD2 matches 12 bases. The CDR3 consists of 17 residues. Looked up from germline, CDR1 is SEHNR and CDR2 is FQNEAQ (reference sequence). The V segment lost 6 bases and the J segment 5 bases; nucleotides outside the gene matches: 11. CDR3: CASSFLTLAGGHNEQFF. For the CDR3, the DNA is TGTGCCAGCAGTTTCCTCACTCTAGCGGGGGGGCACAATGAGCAGTTCTTC. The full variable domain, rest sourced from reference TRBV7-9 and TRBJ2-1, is DTGVSQNPRHKITKRGQNVTFRCDPISEHNRLYWYRQTLGQGPEFLTYFQNEAQLEKSRLLSDRFSAERPKGSFSTLEIQRTEQGDSAMYLCASSFLTLAGGHNEQFFGPGTRLTVL.

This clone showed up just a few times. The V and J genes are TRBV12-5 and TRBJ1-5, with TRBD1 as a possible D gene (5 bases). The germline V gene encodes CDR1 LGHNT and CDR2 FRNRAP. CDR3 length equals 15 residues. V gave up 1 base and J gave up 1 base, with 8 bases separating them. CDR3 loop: CASGLEGLSNQPQHF. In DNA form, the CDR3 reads TGTGCTAGTGGTTTGGAGGGGTTGAGCAATCAGCCCCAGCATTTT.